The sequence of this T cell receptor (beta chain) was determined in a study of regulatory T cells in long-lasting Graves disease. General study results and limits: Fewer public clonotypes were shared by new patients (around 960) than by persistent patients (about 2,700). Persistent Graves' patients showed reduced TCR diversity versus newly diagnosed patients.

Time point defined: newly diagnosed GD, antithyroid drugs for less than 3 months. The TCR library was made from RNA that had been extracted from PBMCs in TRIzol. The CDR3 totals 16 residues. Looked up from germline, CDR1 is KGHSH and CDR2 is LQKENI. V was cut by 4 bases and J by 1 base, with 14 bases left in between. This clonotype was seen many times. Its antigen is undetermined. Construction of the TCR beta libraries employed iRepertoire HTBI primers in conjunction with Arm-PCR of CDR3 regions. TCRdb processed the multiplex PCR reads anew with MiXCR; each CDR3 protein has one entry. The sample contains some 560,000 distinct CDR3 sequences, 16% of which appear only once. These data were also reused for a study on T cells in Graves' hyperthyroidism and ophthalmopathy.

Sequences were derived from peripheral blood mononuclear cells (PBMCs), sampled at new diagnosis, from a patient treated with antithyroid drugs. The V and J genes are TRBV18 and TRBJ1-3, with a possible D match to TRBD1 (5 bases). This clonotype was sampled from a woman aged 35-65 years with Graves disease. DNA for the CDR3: TGTGCCAGCTCACGGGGAACGGGACCATCTGGAAACACCATATATTTT. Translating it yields CASSRGTGPSGNTIYF.